One and the same sample provided the 30 T cell receptor beta chains below, sequenced in a study of blood T cell repertoires in COVID-19. The table came from immunoSEQ multiplex PCR; TCRdb's copy has only in-frame clones and leaves some out. In the table there are some 320,000 clones, 70% to 90% of which are singletons. Sequencing was carried out using peripheral blood. These receptors came from a human donor in a cohort sampled during active COVID-19.

The V and J genes are TRBV12-5 and TRBJ2-7; 7 nucleotides match TRBD1. This CDR3 has 16 amino acids. The V gene's germline CDR1 is LGHNT and CDR2 FRNRAP. J lost 2 bases, V lost 4 bases, and 11 bases had no gene match. The CDR3 loop reads CASGSSDRVRTYEQYF. The DNA of the CDR3 is TGTGCTAGTGGTTCGTCCGACAGGGTTCGGACCTACGAGCAGTACTTC.

This chain joins TRBV7-8 and TRBJ1-4; 7 bases match TRBD1. CDR1 is SGHVS and CDR2 is FQNEAQ in the germline V gene. The CDR3 length is 15 residues. V lost 5 bases and J lost 4; bases outside the gene matches: 7. This CDR3 reads CASSKPGTDNEKLFF. The CDR3 DNA follows: TGTGCCAGCAGCAAACCCGGGACAGATAATGAAAAACTGTTTTTT.

This rearrangement joins TRBV5-5 to TRBJ1-1; D is ambiguous. Germline V gives CDR1 SGHKS, CDR2 YYEKEE (reference sequence). Trimming pared 4 bases from V and 5 bases from J, leaving 21 bases between. The CDR3 is made up of 16 amino acids. The CDR3: CASSDLGMRAKTEAFF. DNA for the CDR3: TGTGCCAGCAGCGACCTAGGGATGAGGGCAAAAACTGAAGCTTTCTTT.

This chain links TRBV18 with TRBJ2-1; tentatively, D is TRBD1 (6 bases). The CDR3 has 12 amino acids. The germline CDR1 and CDR2 sequences are KGHSH and LQKENI. V dropped 5 bases and J dropped 12 bases, with 14 bases sitting between them. The CDR3 DNA is TGTGCCAGCTCAACCCTCGACAGGATGCAGTTCTTC. It encodes CASSTLDRMQFF.

The rearrangement links TRBV28 to TRBJ1-1; D not resolved. This CDR3 spans 13 amino acids. Germline V gives CDR1 MDHEN, CDR2 SYDVKM. The V end was cut by 5 bases, the J end by 3 bases, with 10 bases between. The CDR3 region is CASSPSGYTEAFF. For the CDR3, the DNA is TGTGCCAGCAGTCCCTCAGGTTACACTGAAGCTTTCTTT. The variable domain in full, with the rest retrieved from reference TRBV28 and TRBJ1-1, is DVKVTQSSRYLVKRTGEKVFLECVQDMDHENMFWYRQDPGLGLRLIYFSYDVKMKEKGDIPEGYSVSREKKERFSLILESASTNQTSMYLCASSPSGYTEAFFGQGTRLTVV.

The rearrangement joins TRBV4-1 to TRBJ2-3; 8 bases line up with TRBD2. Germline V gene data show CDR1 as MGHRA and CDR2 as YSYEKL. V was clipped by 1 base and J by 0 bases; unmatched bases: 3. The CDR3 totals 16 residues. CDR3 residues: CASSQAASGSTDTQYF. The CDR3 nucleotides are TGCGCCAGCAGCCAAGCCGCTAGCGGGAGCACAGATACGCAGTATTTT.

The chain combines TRBV3-1 (or the pseudogene TRBV3-2) with TRBJ2-5; D remains ambiguous. This CDR3 is built from 12 residues. The V end was cut by 4 bases, the J end by 0 bases, with 3 bases between. CDR1 is LGHDT and CDR2 is YNNKEL in the germline V gene (reference sequence). CDR3 sequence (DNA): TGTGCCAGCAGCCTAAACCAAGAGACCCAGTACTTC. Its translation is CASSLNQETQYF.

CDR3 in DNA: TGTGCCAGCAGCCCTCCGGGGGGGGCACCTAATGAAAAACTGTTTTTT. Translation: CASSPPGGAPNEKLFF. The chain is built from TRBV7-2 and TRBJ1-4, with D perhaps TRBD1 (6 bases). CDR1 is SGHTA and CDR2 is FQGNSA in the germline V gene. This CDR3 is built from 16 residues. V lost 5 bases, J lost 3 bases, and 16 bases lay in between.

The chain recombines TRBV7-8 with TRBJ2-1; no clear D. Trimming took off 6 bases at V and 3 bases at J, with 12 bases between the two ends. The CDR3 is 14 amino acids. The germline V gene has CDR1 SGHVS and CDR2 FQNEAQ. The CDR3 DNA is TGTGCCAGCAGTCTTTCCCGGTTCTACAATGAGCAGTTCTTC. This sequence encodes CASSLSRFYNEQFF.

This clone was seen a handful of times. This CDR3 is CASSLQNLGFTGDTEAFF. CDR3 DNA sequence: TGCGCCAGCAGCTTACAAAACCTGGGCTTTACAGGGGACACTGAAGCTTTCTTT. This chain joins TRBV4-1 and TRBJ1-1, with 7 bases fitting TRBD1. The V gene's germline CDR1 is MGHRA and CDR2 YSYEKL. The CDR3 loop spans 18 amino acids. V dropped 5 bases and J dropped 3; count of bases not matched to a gene: 18.

The chain recombines TRBV7-8 with TRBJ1-1; maybe TRBD1 (6 bases). CDR1 SGHVS and CDR2 FQNEAQ come from the germline V gene. The CDR3 is 15 residues long. Trimming took 6 bases from V and 0 from J, leaving 14 bases between them. CDR3 in amino acids: CASRPQGIMNTEAFF. For the CDR3, the DNA is TGTGCCAGCAGACCACAGGGAATCATGAACACTGAAGCTTTCTTT.

The J gene is TRBJ2-2, the V gene TRBV19; 7 bases match TRBD1. This CDR3 is 17 amino acids long. Germline CDR1 is LNHDA and CDR2 is SQIVND (reference sequence). The J segment lost 4 bases and the V segment lost 7 bases, leaving 15 bases of the junction unmatched. CDR3 DNA: TGTGCCAGTACGAGAGGGGGCCGGGTTCGGGGCACCGGGGAGCTGTTTTTT. Its translation: CASTRGGRVRGTGELFF.

CDR3 nucleotide sequence: TGCGCCAGCAGCACGGACAGGGTACGGACTGAAGCTTTCTTT. Its translation: CASSTDRVRTEAFF. This rearrangement joins TRBV5-1 to TRBJ1-1, with TRBD1 identical over 8 bases. Losses at the gene ends were 4 bases for V and 5 bases for J; bases not matched to a gene: 7. CDR1 SGHRS and CDR2 YFSETQ come from the germline V gene. The CDR3 has 14 residues.

This chain joins TRBV5-1 and TRBJ1-4; no clear D gene. This CDR3 is built from 15 residues. V dropped 5 bases and J dropped 3 bases, with 14 bases sitting between them. Germline CDR1 reads SGHRS; CDR2 reads YFSETQ. CDR3 nucleotide sequence: TGCGCCAGCAGTCAACCCCCGGGTTCTAATGAAAAACTGTTTTTT. It yields the protein CASSQPPGSNEKLFF.

The rearrangement uses TRBV24-1 and TRBJ2-1; D unclear. Germline V CDR1 and CDR2: KGHDR, SFDVKD. The CDR3 consists of 11 residues. The V and J ends lost 6 bases and 10 bases respectively, with 9 bases between them. The CDR3 here is CATSRSEEQFF. The CDR3 nucleotides are TGTGCCACCAGTCGCTCGGAGGAGCAGTTCTTC.

The rearrangement uses TRBV5-5 and TRBJ2-7; D is unclear. V dropped 2 bases and J dropped 0 bases, with 3 bases sitting between them. The CDR3 is made up of 12 amino acids. Germline CDR1 SGHKS, CDR2 YYEKEE (reference sequence). The CDR3 loop reads CASSFYSYEQYF. For the CDR3, the DNA is TGTGCCAGCAGCTTCTACTCCTACGAGCAGTACTTC.

V is TRBV3-1 (or the pseudogene TRBV3-2) and J is TRBJ2-3; D possibly corresponds to TRBD2 (7 bases). The germline gives CDR1 LGHDT, CDR2 YNNKEL (reference sequence). The CDR3 runs to 14 residues. V gave up 1 base and J gave up 8 bases, with 13 bases separating them. The CDR3 here is CASSQVGGPVTQYF. The DNA of the CDR3 is TGTGCCAGCAGCCAAGTCGGGGGGCCCGTTACGCAGTATTTT.

The chain joins TRBV7-9 to TRBJ1-3, with D unclear. Trimming shortened V by 3 bases and J by 7 bases, and 10 bases separated the two germline ends. CDR1 SEHNR and CDR2 FQNEAQ come from the germline V gene (reference sequence). This CDR3 is 13 amino acids long. This chain's CDR3 is CASSFATRNTIYF. The DNA for the CDR3 is TGTGCCAGCAGCTTTGCTACTAGGAACACCATATATTTT. Full variable domain (rest looked up from reference TRBV7-9 and TRBJ1-3): DTGVSQNPRHKITKRGQNVTFRCDPISEHNRLYWYRQTLGQGPEFLTYFQNEAQLEKSRLLSDRFSAERPKGSFSTLEIQRTEQGDSAMYLCASSFATRNTIYFGEGSWLTVV.

In this sample, this clone turned up a few times. The gene calls are TRBV5-4 and TRBJ1-5; D is unclear. Germline lookup yields CDR1 SGHNT and CDR2 YYREEE (reference sequence). The germline V and J ends were trimmed by 4 bases and 3 bases, with 8 bases remaining between them. The CDR3 extends over 13 amino acids. The CDR3 nucleotides read TGTGCCAGCAGCGAGGGATTCAATCAGCCCCAGCATTTT. Translating gives CASSEGFNQPQHF.

This chain uses TRBV9 with TRBJ1-6, with 8 bases matching TRBD1. The V gene's germline CDR1 is SGDLS and CDR2 YYNGEE. This CDR3 spans 15 amino acids. Unmatched junction bases numbered 7, after V lost 4 bases and J lost 7 bases. The CDR3 sequence is CASSRRTGWNSPLHF. Written as DNA, the CDR3 is TGTGCCAGCAGCAGAAGGACAGGGTGGAATTCACCCCTCCACTTT.

J is TRBJ2-7 and V is TRBV7-3, with TRBD1 matching 10 bases. This CDR3 comprises 18 residues. J was trimmed by 3 bases and V by 1 base; bases with no gene match: 12. Germline lookup yields CDR1 SGHTA and CDR2 FQGTGA. CDR3 sequence: CASSLSGTGAGVDYEQYF. The CDR3 coding sequence is TGTGCCAGCAGCTTAAGTGGGACAGGGGCGGGAGTGGACTACGAGCAGTACTTC.

The chain employs TRBV6-4 and TRBJ1-1, with 8 bases aligning to TRBD1. J was trimmed by 10 bases and V by 1 base; bases with no gene match: 8. In germline, CDR1 is MRHNA, CDR2 SNTAGT. This CDR3 has 14 residues. The CDR3 here is CASSDFPGGRGAFF. The CDR3 nucleotides read TGTGCCAGCAGTGACTTTCCAGGGGGCCGGGGAGCTTTCTTT.

V and J are TRBV2 and TRBJ2-7; 7 nucleotides line up with TRBD1. The CDR3 extends over 15 amino acids. The junction had 5 bases not matched to a gene; V was cut back by 1 base and J by 2 bases. CDR1 is SNHLY and CDR2 is FYNNEI in the germline V gene. The chain's CDR3 is CASSEGTGLAYEQYF. CDR3 nucleotides: TGTGCCAGCAGTGAAGGGACAGGCCTTGCCTACGAGCAGTACTTC.

V and J are TRBV15 and TRBJ1-5; 8 bases fit TRBD1. V shed 1 base and J 6 bases; nucleotides not matched to a gene: 2. The CDR3 spans 14 residues. Germline CDR1 LNHNV, CDR2 YYDKDF (reference sequence). The DNA for the CDR3 is TGTGCCACCAGCAGAGGGACAGGGAGTCAGCCCCAGCATTTT. Translated: CATSRGTGSQPQHF.

In the case of this clone: This specimen includes other DNA sequences encoding the same CDR3. The CDR3 loop is CASSSQGINEKLFF. The CDR3 bases are TGCGCCAGCAGCTCACAGGGAATCAATGAAAAACTGTTTTTT. This chain joins TRBV5-1 and TRBJ1-4, with D possibly matching TRBD1 (6 bases). The CDR3 extends over 14 amino acids. Germline CDR1 and CDR2: SGHRS and YFSETQ. V gave up 3 bases and J gave up 5 bases, with 11 bases separating them.

The J gene is TRBJ2-7, the V gene TRBV5-8; 10 bases line up with TRBD1. CDR1 is SGHTS, CDR2 YDEGEE, per germline. This CDR3 is 16 amino acids long. J gave up 5 bases and V 0 bases, and 8 bases lay outside the gene matches. This CDR3 is CASSLGDRGPFDEQYF. CDR3 bases: TGTGCCAGCAGCTTGGGTGACAGGGGGCCTTTCGACGAGCAGTACTTC.

This clone is a singleton in its sample. The CDR3 reads CATSRSGGAAETQYF. The CDR3 bases are TGTGCCACCAGCAGGAGCGGGGGGGCGGCAGAGACCCAGTACTTC. This chain joins TRBV15 and TRBJ2-5, with 10 positions matching TRBD2. This CDR3 has 15 amino acids. Per the germline V gene, CDR1 is LNHNV and CDR2 is YYDKDF (reference sequence). J gave up 4 bases and V 3 bases, and 5 bases lay outside the gene matches.

This clone was recorded a few times. The rearrangement joins TRBV2 to TRBJ2-7, with 7 bases identical to TRBD1. The germline CDR1 and CDR2 sequences are SNHLY and FYNNEI. The V segment lost 6 bases and the J segment 4 bases; nucleotides outside the gene matches: 9. The CDR3 is 14 amino acids. DNA of the CDR3: TGTGCCAGCAGCCACCCGGGACAGAGATACGAGCAGTACTTC. Residues: CASSHPGQRYEQYF.

This clone appeared once. V is TRBV2 and J is TRBJ1-6; no clear D. V was clipped by 10 bases and J by 9 bases, with 16 bases between them. CDR1 and CDR2 from the germline V gene are SNHLY and FYNNEI. CDR3 length: 13 residues. CDR3 sequence reads: CAKTTQIGSPLHF. CDR3 DNA sequence: TGTGCCAAAACGACTCAAATTGGTTCACCCCTCCACTTT.

The rearrangement uses TRBV4-2 and TRBJ1-2; 7 bases align to TRBD1. This CDR3 spans 16 amino acids. CDR1 LGHNA and CDR2 YNFKEQ come from the germline V gene. V dropped 1 base and J dropped 2; count of bases not matched to a gene: 7. The CDR3 spells CASSQASDRPNYGYTF. The DNA for the CDR3 is TGTGCCAGCAGCCAAGCCTCGGACAGGCCGAACTATGGCTACACCTTC.